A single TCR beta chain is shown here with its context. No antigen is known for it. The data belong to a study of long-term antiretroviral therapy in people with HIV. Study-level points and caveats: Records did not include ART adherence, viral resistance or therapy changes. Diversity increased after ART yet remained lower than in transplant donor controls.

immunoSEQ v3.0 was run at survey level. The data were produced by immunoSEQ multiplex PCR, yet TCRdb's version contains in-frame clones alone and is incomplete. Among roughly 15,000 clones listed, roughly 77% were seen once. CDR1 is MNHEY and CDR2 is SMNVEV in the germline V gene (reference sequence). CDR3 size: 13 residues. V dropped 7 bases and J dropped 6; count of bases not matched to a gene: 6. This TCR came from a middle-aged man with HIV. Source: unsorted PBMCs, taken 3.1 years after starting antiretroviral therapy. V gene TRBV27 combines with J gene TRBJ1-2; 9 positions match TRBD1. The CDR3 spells CASNSGTGNGYTF. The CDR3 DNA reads TGTGCCAGCAACTCCGGGACAGGGAATGGCTACACCTTC.